Listed here are 2 T cell receptor beta chains from one sample, sequenced in a study of T cell changes during pregnancy in multiple sclerosis. Libraries were prepared by immunoSEQ multiplex PCR; TCRdb keeps only in-frame clonotypes and omits some of them. This table has tens of thousands of clones, 92% appearing once. Here the sequenced sample was peripheral blood, taken before pregnancy. The source of these receptors is a female donor with multiple sclerosis, enrolled in a pregnancy study.

Only one count was recorded for this clone. The CDR3 protein is CASSPRSGYEQYF. The CDR3 region has the DNA TGTGCCAGCAGCCCAAGGAGCGGCTACGAGCAGTACTTC. V is TRBV9 and J is TRBJ2-7, with D maybe TRBD2 (5 bases). The germline V gene encodes CDR1 SGDLS and CDR2 YYNGEE. This CDR3 is built from 13 residues. Trimming removed 4 bases at V and 3 bases at J, with 11 bases between.

The CDR3: CSVETRASNTEAFF. The CDR3 nucleotides are TGCAGCGTAGAAACCAGGGCATCGAACACTGAAGCTTTCTTT. The rearrangement joins TRBV29-1 to TRBJ1-1; D perhaps matches TRBD1 (5 bases). Trimming removed 6 bases at V and 1 base at J, with 15 bases between. The germline gives CDR1 SQVTM, CDR2 ANQGSEA. CDR3 length equals 14 residues.